The 16 T cell receptor beta chains below come from one sample, sequenced in a study of T cells in Graves' hyperthyroidism and ophthalmopathy. It was RNA transcripts that yielded the amplified TCR beta CDR3 regions. HTBI primers were the set used in a first-round RT-PCR of the TCR CDR3. TCRdb called the multiplex PCR reads again in MiXCR, with one record for every CDR3 protein. The sample yields about 640,000 distinct CDR3 sequences, less than 25% seen once. Sequenced input: blood. Receptor source: a man under 40 with Graves' ophthalmopathy.

This sequence joins TRBV7-9 and TRBJ2-1; D may be TRBD2 (5 bases). V was pared by 5 bases and J by 9 bases, with 17 bases between. This CDR3 is built from 14 residues. Germline CDR1 reads SEHNR; CDR2 reads FQNEAQ (reference sequence). The CDR3 DNA is TGTGCCAGCAGCGGCCTCGGAGGCATCGTTGAGCAGTTCTTC. Its translation is CASSGLGGIVEQFF.

This clonotype was found a few times. CDR3 loop: CASSSRGSGSTNEQFF. The CDR3 DNA reads as TGCGCCAGCAGCTCCCGGGGTAGCGGGAGCACAAATGAGCAGTTCTTC. The chain recombines TRBV5-1 with TRBJ2-1; 9 bases match TRBD2. In germline, CDR1 is SGHRS, CDR2 YFSETQ. The CDR3 runs 16 residues. Trimming at V came to 3 bases and at J to 7 bases, leaving 11 bases not matched to a gene.

As to this clonotype: This may be a read error, as it is one base from a much larger clone. J is TRBJ1-5 and V is TRBV6-1, with 7 bases fitting TRBD1. The CDR3 is 16 residues long. The germline CDR1 and CDR2 sequences are MNHNS and SASEGT. This chain's CDR3 is CVSSEGQHPGNQPQHF. CDR3 nucleotides: TGTGTCAGCAGTGAGGGACAGCACCCCGGCAATCAGCCCCAGCATTTT.

The genes are TRBV9 and TRBJ2-3; TRBD2 matches at 12 bases. This CDR3 is built from 17 residues. Germline values: CDR1 SGDLS, CDR2 YYNGEE. V trimming: 3 bases; J trimming: 0 bases; junction bases outside the gene matches: 5. CDR3 protein: CASSAGTSGPSTDTQYF. CDR3 bases: TGTGCCAGCAGCGCCGGGACTAGCGGGCCTAGCACAGATACGCAGTATTTT.

This clonotype was picked up a small number of times. The chain links TRBV12-3 or TRBV12-4 to TRBJ2-4, with 7 positions matching TRBD2. The CDR3 runs 16 residues. V was pared by 3 bases and J by 7 bases, with 12 bases of the junction left unmatched. CDR3 loop: CASSFDQFRGSNIQYF. CDR3 bases: TGTGCCAGCAGTTTTGACCAATTTCGCGGGAGTAACATTCAGTACTTC.

The chain recombines TRBV20-1 with TRBJ2-2, with unresolved D. V shed 2 bases and J shed 5 bases, with 6 bases lying between them. Germline CDR1 is DFQATT and CDR2 is SNEGSKA (reference sequence). The CDR3 has 12 amino acids. This chain's CDR3 is CSARSLTGELFF. The CDR3 region has the DNA TGCAGTGCTAGAAGTCTGACCGGGGAGCTGTTTTTT.

This clonotype was picked up a small number of times. This chain connects TRBV28 to TRBJ2-3; TRBD2 agrees at 7 bases. Trimming removed 4 bases from V and 2 bases from J; junction bases left unmatched: 3. The germline gives CDR1 MDHEN, CDR2 SYDVKM. The CDR3 extends over 14 amino acids. The chain's CDR3 is CASSWEGYTDTQYF. In nucleotides, the CDR3 is TGTGCCAGCAGTTGGGAGGGGTACACAGATACGCAGTATTTT.

V usage is TRBV6-1 and J usage is TRBJ1-5; the D gene is possibly TRBD1 (6 bases). Trimming took off 5 bases at V and 16 bases at J, with 21 bases between the two ends. The CDR3 loop spans 13 amino acids. Germline V lookup: CDR1 MNHNS, CDR2 SASEGT. DNA of the CDR3: TGTGCCAGCAGTCTAAATACCGGGACATTTTTTCATTTT. It specifies CASSLNTGTFFHF.

This clonotype showed up just a few times. The genes are TRBV27 and TRBJ2-1; 11 bases agree with TRBD2. Germline CDR1 MNHEY, CDR2 SMNVEV (reference sequence). J was trimmed by 9 bases and V by 8 bases; bases with no gene match: 6. CDR3 length: 13 residues. CDR3 bases: TGTGCCAGCTGCCCTAGCGGGAGGAGTGAGCAGTTCTTC. Translating gives CASCPSGRSEQFF.

This clonotype was counted between two and nine times. V is TRBV12-3 or TRBV12-4 and J is TRBJ2-1, with TRBD1 matching over 11 bases. V was clipped by 2 bases and J by 8 bases; unmatched bases: 5. This CDR3 comprises 15 residues. The CDR3 coding sequence is TGTGCCAGCAGTTTACCGGGACAGGGGGTCGATGAGCAGTTCTTC. Its translation is CASSLPGQGVDEQFF.

Only a few counts were recorded for this clonotype. The CDR3 bases are TGCGCCAGCAGTGAGATCAACAGTTCGAACGAAAAACTGTTTTTT. It specifies CASSEINSSNEKLFF. The J gene is TRBJ1-4, the V gene TRBV10-2, with unresolved D. Per germline, CDR1 WSHSY and CDR2 SAAADI. The CDR3 extends over 15 amino acids. Trimming took 2 bases from V and 8 from J, leaving 15 bases between them.

In this sample, this clonotype turned up a few times. The V and J genes are TRBV28 and TRBJ2-2; D is unresolved. The length of the CDR3 is 15 residues. Germline CDR1 reads MDHEN; CDR2 reads SYDVKM. Between the trimmed V and J ends, which lost 1 base and 6 bases, there was a span of 12 bases. The CDR3 nucleotides are TGTGCCAGCAGTTTATTAAGAGCTCTCGCCGGGGAGCTGTTTTTT. It translates to CASSLLRALAGELFF.

CDR3 protein: CAITGESETQYF. The CDR3 DNA follows: TGTGCCATTACAGGGGAGTCAGAGACCCAGTACTTC. The V call is TRBV28, the J call TRBJ2-5; the match to TRBD1 covers 7 bases. CDR3 length: 12 amino acids. V was clipped by 10 bases and J by 4 bases; unmatched bases: 6. In germline, CDR1 is MDHEN, CDR2 SYDVKM. The full variable domain, completed using reference TRBV28 and TRBJ2-5, is DVKVTQSSRYLVKRTGEKVFLECVQDMDHENMFWYRQDPGLGLRLIYFSYDVKMKEKGDIPEGYSVSREKKERFSLILESASTNQTSMYLCAITGESETQYFGPGTRLLVL.

This clonotype has a count of ten or more. J is TRBJ1-5 and V is TRBV7-8; the match to TRBD1 covers 7 bases. V lost 0 bases and J lost 6; bases outside the gene matches: 8. This CDR3 is built from 16 residues. From germline, CDR1 is SGHVS and CDR2 FQNEAQ. The CDR3 bases are TGTGCCAGCAGCTTAGCGTGGAGGGGGCCGGGTCAGCCCCAGCATTTT. The encoded protein is CASSLAWRGPGQPQHF.

In its sample, this clonotype was seen many times. This sequence joins TRBV2 and TRBJ2-3; 7 nucleotides match TRBD1. This CDR3 spans 14 amino acids. The V gene's germline CDR1 is SNHLY and CDR2 FYNNEI. Trimming cost V 8 bases and J 2 bases; bases outside gene matches: 7. CDR3 coding DNA: TGTGCCAGCCAAGGGACAGCCTCCACAGATACGCAGTATTTT. It translates to CASQGTASTDTQYF. Full variable domain (missing parts from reference TRBV2 and TRBJ2-3): EPEVTQTPSHQVTQMGQEVILRCVPISNHLYFYWYRQILGQKVEFLVSFYNNEISEKSEIFDDQFSVERPDGSNFTLKIRSTKLEDSAMYFCASQGTASTDTQYFGPGTRLTVL.

The V and J genes are TRBV27 and TRBJ2-7; D is unclear. This CDR3 region has 13 residues. Germline V gene sequence: CDR1 MNHEY, CDR2 SMNVEV (reference sequence). V was cut by 5 bases and J by 4 bases, with 12 bases left in between. For the CDR3, the DNA is TGTGCCAGCAGTCGGAGTCCAGATTACGAGCAGTACTTC. Translating gives CASSRSPDYEQYF.